A single sample gave rise to the 8 T cell receptor beta chains below, sequenced in a study of blood T cell repertoires in COVID-19. The repertoire was sequenced with immunoSEQ multiplex PCR; TCRdb's copy has only in-frame clones and lacks some. Of 390,000 or so clones detected, approximately 90% appear once; the ten largest clones hold 10%. Specimen: PBMCs or T cells enriched from blood (not recorded which). Every receptor here comes from a woman between 45 and 60 years old who had recovered from COVID-19.

CDR3 bases: TGTGCCAGCAGTTTATCGCGGACATCCTACGAGCAGTACTTC. It translates to CASSLSRTSYEQYF. The J gene is TRBJ2-7, the V gene TRBV27, with D possibly TRBD1 on 5 matching bases. This CDR3 has 14 residues. The germline gives CDR1 MNHEY, CDR2 SMNVEV (reference sequence). With 0 bases removed from V and 1 base from J, the gap between germline ends came to 7 bases.

V usage is TRBV7-9 and J usage is TRBJ1-1, with TRBD1 matching over 9 bases. CDR3 size: 15 residues. Unmatched junction bases numbered 9, after V lost 4 bases and J lost 6 bases. Germline V gene lookup returns CDR1 SEHNR and CDR2 FQNEAQ (reference sequence). CDR3: CASSWYRGQRAEAFF. CDR3 in DNA: TGTGCCAGCAGCTGGTACAGGGGGCAGAGGGCTGAAGCTTTCTTT.

This clone was observed once. CDR3 in DNA: TGTGCCAGCGGCTACGGAGGCTCCTACAATGAGCAGTTCTTC. Translation: CASGYGGSYNEQFF. The genes are TRBV11-3 and TRBJ2-1; tentatively, D is TRBD2 (5 bases). The CDR3 covers 14 residues. The ends were cut back, 8 bases at V and 0 bases at J, with 11 bases in the middle. The germline gives CDR1 SGHNT, CDR2 YENEEA.

The chain uses TRBV21-1 and TRBJ1-2; TRBD1, as called in the table, went unchecked against the DNA. TRBV21-1 is a pseudogene. The CDR3 sequence is 16 residues long. CDR3 bases: TGTGCCAGCACAAATGGGATAGGACAGGGATGGGATGGCTACACCTTC. Encoded protein: CASTNGIGQGWDGYTF.

This clone came up once. This sequence joins TRBV6-2 or TRBV6-3 and TRBJ1-4; 8 nucleotides match TRBD1. Trimming cost V 4 bases and J 8 bases; bases outside gene matches: 12. Germline CDR1 is MNHEY and CDR2 is SVGEGT. CDR3 length: 16 amino acids. CDR3 loop: CASSSQGARSTEKLFF. The CDR3 nucleotides read TGTGCCAGCAGTTCCCAGGGGGCGCGGAGTACGGAAAAACTGTTTTTT.

The chain is built from TRBV7-9 and TRBJ2-5; D call uncertain. V lost 5 bases and J 3 bases, leaving 4 bases between the germline ends. The CDR3 sequence is 11 residues long. CDR1 and CDR2 (germline): SEHNR, FQNEAQ (reference sequence). The chain's CDR3 is CASSQKETQYF. CDR3 in DNA: TGTGCCAGCAGCCAGAAAGAGACCCAGTACTTC.

This clone has just one count. V gene TRBV5-6 combines with J gene TRBJ1-1; TRBD1 is a possible D gene (6 bases). V lost 5 bases and J lost 6, with 17 bases in between. This CDR3 region has 14 residues. Germline V gene lookup returns CDR1 SGHDT and CDR2 YYEEEE. The CDR3 loop is CASRQWTGGPEAFF. The CDR3 DNA reads TGTGCCAGCAGACAATGGACTGGGGGCCCTGAAGCTTTCTTT. Drawing the rest from reference TRBV5-6 and TRBJ1-1, the complete variable domain is DAGVTQSPTHLIKTRGQQVTLRCSPKSGHDTVSWYQQALGQGPQFIFQYYEEEERQRGNFPDRFSGHQFPNYSSELNVNALLLGDSALYLCASRQWTGGPEAFFGQGTRLTVV.

V is TRBV2 and J is TRBJ1-5; D remains ambiguous. CDR1 and CDR2 (germline): SNHLY, FYNNEI. V shed 7 bases and J shed 5 bases, with 12 bases lying between them. The CDR3 is 13 residues long. The CDR3 reads CASTPEVDQPQHF. The DNA of the CDR3 is TGTGCCAGCACCCCCGAGGTGGATCAGCCCCAGCATTTT. The variable domain in full, with the rest retrieved from reference TRBV2 and TRBJ1-5, is EPEVTQTPSHQVTQMGQEVILRCVPISNHLYFYWYRQILGQKVEFLVSFYNNEISEKSEIFDDQFSVERPDGSNFTLKIRSTKLEDSAMYFCASTPEVDQPQHFGDGTRLSIL.